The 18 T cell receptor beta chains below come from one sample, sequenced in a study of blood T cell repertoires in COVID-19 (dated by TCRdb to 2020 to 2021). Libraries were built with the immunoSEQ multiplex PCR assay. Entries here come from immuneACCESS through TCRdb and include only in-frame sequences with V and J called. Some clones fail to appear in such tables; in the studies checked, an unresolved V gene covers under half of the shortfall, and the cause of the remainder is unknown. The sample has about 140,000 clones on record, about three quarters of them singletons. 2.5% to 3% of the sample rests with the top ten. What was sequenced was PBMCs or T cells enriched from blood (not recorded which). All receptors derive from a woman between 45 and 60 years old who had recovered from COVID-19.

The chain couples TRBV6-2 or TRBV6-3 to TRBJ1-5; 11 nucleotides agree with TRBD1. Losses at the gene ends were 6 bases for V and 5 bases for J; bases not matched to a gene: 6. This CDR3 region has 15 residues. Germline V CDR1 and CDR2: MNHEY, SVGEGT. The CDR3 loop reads CASSPGQGAYQPQHF. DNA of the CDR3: TGTGCCAGCAGCCCCGGACAGGGGGCCTATCAGCCCCAGCATTTT.

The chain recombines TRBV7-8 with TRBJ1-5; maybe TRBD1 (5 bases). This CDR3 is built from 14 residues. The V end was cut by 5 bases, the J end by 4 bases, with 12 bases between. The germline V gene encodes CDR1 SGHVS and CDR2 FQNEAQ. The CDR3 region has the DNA TGTGCCAGCAGCCCAGGGCTGATTAATCAGCCCCAGCATTTT. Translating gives CASSPGLINQPQHF.

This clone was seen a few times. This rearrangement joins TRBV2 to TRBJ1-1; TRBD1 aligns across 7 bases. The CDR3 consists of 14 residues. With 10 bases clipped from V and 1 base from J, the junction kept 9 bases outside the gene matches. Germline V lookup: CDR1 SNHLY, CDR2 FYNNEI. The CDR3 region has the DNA TGTGCCACGCAAAGGGGGCTCCCGAACACTGAAGCTTTCTTT. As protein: CATQRGLPNTEAFF.

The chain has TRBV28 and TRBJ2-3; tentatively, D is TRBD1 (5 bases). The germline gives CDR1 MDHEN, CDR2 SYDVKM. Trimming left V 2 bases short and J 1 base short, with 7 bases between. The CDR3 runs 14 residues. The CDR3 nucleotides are TGTGCCAGCAGTTTAATCAGGGGCACAGATACGCAGTATTTT. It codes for CASSLIRGTDTQYF.

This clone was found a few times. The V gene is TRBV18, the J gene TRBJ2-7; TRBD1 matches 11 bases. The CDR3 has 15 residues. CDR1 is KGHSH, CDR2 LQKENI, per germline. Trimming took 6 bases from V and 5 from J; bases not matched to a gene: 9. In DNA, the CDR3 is TGTGCCAGCTCTCGGGACAGGGGGTTGAGGAACGAGCAGTACTTC. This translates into CASSRDRGLRNEQYF.

The CDR3 DNA reads as TGTGCCATCAGTAGGCCCAGGCCCAATTCACCCCTCCACTTT. Translated, it gives CAISRPRPNSPLHF. The rearrangement uses TRBV10-3 and TRBJ1-6; D remains ambiguous. The V gene's germline CDR1 is ENHRY and CDR2 SYGVKD. The germline V and J ends were trimmed by 5 bases and 7 bases, with 12 bases remaining between them. This CDR3 has 14 amino acids.

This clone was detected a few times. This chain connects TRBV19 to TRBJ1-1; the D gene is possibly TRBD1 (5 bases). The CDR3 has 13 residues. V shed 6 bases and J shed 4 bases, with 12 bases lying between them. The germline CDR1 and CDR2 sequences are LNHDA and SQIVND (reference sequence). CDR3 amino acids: CASRPTESTEAFF. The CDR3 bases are TGTGCCAGTAGGCCGACAGAAAGCACTGAAGCTTTCTTT.

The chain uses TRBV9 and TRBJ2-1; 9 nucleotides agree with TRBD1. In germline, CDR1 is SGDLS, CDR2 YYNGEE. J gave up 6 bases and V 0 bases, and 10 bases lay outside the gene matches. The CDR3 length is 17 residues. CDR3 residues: CASSVGLGTGNFNEQFF. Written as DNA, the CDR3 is TGTGCCAGCAGCGTAGGATTGGGGACAGGGAACTTCAATGAGCAGTTCTTC. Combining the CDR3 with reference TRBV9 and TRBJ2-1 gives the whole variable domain DSGVTQTPKHLITATGQRVTLRCSPRSGDLSVYWYQQSLDQGLQFLIQYYNGEERAKGNILERFSAQQFPDLHSELNLSSLELGDSALYFCASSVGLGTGNFNEQFFGPGTRLTVL.

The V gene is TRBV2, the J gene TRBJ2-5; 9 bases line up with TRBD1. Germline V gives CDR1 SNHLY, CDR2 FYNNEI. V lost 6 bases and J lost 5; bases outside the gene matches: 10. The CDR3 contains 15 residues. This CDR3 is CASRKMGQGLETQYF. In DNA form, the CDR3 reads TGTGCCAGCAGGAAAATGGGACAGGGTTTGGAGACCCAGTACTTC.

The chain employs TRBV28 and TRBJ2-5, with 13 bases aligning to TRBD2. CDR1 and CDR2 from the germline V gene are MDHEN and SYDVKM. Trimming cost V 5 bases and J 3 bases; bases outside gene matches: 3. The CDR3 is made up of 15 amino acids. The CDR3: CASSPGTSGEETQYF. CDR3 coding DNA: TGTGCCAGCAGTCCCGGGACTAGCGGGGAAGAGACCCAGTACTTC.

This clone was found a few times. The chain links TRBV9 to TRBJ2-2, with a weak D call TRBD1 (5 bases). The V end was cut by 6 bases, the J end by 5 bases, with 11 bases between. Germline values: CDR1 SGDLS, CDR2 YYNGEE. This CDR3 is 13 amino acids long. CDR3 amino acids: CASKGVGTGELFF. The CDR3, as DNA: TGTGCCAGCAAAGGGGTAGGGACCGGGGAGCTGTTTTTT.

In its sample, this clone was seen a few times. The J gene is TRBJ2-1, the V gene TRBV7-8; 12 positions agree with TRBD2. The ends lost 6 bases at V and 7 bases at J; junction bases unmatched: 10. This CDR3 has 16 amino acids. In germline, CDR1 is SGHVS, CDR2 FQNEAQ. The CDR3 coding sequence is TGTGCCAGCAGTTCTAGCGGGAGGGCCGGGGGGAATGAGCAGTTCTTC. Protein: CASSSSGRAGGNEQFF.

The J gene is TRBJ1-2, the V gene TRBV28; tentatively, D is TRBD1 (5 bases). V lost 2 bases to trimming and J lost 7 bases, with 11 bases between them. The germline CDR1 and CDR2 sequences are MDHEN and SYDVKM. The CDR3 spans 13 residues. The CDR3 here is CASSLKAGFGYTF. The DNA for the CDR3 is TGTGCCAGCAGTTTAAAGGCAGGGTTTGGCTACACCTTC.

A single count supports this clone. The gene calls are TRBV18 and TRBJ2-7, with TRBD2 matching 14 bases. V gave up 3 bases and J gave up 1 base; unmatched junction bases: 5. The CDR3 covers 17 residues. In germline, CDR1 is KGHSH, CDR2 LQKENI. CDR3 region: CASSPGLAGGPSYEQYF. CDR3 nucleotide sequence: TGTGCCAGCTCACCTGGACTAGCGGGGGGCCCTTCCTACGAGCAGTACTTC.

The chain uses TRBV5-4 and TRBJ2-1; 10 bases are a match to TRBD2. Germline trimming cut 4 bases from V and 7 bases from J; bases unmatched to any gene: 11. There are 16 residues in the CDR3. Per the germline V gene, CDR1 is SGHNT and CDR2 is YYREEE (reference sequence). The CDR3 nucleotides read TGTGCCAGCAGCCCCTTGCTGGCTAGCGGGGGAAATGAGCAGTTCTTC. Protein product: CASSPLLASGGNEQFF.

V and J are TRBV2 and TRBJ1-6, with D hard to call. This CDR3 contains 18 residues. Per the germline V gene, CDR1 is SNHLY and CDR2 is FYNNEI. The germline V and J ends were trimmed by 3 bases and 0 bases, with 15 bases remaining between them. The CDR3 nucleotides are TGTGCCAGCAGTGAGGTTGGTGGAAGGAGCTCCTATAATTCACCCCTCCACTTT. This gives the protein CASSEVGGRSSYNSPLHF.

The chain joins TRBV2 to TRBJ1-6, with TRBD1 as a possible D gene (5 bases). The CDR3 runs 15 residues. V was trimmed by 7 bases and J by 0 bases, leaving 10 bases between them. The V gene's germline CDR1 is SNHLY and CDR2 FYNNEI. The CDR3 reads CASMGGGSYNSPLHF. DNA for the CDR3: TGTGCCAGCATGGGGGGAGGCTCCTATAATTCACCCCTCCACTTT. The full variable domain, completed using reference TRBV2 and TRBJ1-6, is EPEVTQTPSHQVTQMGQEVILRCVPISNHLYFYWYRQILGQKVEFLVSFYNNEISEKSEIFDDQFSVERPDGSNFTLKIRSTKLEDSAMYFCASMGGGSYNSPLHFGNGTRLTVT.

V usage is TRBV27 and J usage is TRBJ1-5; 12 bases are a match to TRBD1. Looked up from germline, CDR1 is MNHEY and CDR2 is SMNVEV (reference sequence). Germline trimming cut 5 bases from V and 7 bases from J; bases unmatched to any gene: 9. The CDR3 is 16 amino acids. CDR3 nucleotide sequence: TGTGCCAGCAGTCAGGGGACAGGGGGCCGTGTACAGCCCCAGCATTTT. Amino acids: CASSQGTGGRVQPQHF.